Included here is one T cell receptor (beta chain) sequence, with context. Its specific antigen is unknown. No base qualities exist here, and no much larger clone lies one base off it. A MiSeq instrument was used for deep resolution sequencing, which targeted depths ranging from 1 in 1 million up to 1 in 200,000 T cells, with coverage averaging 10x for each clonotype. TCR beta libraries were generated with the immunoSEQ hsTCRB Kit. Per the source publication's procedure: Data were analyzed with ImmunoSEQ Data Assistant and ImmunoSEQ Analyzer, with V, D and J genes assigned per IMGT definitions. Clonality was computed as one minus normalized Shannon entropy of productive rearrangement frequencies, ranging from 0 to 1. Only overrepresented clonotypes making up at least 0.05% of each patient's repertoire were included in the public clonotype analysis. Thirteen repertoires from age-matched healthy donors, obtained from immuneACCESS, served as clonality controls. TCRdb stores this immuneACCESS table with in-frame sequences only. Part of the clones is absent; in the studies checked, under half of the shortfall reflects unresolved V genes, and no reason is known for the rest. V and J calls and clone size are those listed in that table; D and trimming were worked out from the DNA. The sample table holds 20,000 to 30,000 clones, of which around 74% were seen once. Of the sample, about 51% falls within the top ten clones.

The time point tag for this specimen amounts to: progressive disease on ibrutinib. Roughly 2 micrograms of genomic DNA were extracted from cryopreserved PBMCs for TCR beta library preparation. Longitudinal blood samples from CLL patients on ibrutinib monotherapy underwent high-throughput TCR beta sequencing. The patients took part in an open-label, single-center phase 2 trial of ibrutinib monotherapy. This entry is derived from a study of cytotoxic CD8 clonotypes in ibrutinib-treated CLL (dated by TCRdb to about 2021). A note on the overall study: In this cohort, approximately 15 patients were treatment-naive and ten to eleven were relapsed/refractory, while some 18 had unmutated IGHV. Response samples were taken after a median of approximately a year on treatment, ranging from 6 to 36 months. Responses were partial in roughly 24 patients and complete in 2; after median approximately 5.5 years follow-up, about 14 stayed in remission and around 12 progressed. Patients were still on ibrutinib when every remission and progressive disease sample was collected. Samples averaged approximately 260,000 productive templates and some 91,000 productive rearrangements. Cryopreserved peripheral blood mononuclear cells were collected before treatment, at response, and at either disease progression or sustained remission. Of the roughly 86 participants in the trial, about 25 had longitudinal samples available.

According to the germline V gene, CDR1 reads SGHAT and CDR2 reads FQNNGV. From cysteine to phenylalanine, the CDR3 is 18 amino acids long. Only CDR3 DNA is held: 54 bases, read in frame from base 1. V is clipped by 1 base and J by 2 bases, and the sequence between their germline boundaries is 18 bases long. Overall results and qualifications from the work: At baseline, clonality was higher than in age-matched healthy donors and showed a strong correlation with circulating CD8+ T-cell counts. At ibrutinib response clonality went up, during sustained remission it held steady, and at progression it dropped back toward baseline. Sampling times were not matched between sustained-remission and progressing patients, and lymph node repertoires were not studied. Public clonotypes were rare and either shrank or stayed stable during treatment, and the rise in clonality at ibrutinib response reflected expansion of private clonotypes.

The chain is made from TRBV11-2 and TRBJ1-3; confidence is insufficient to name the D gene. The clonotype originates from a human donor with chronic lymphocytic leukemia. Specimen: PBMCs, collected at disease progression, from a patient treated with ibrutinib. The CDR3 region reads CASSLVSGIHGAGNTIYF. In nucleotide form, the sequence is TGTGCCAGCAGCTTAGTCAGCGGTATCCATGGAGCTGGAAACACCATATATTTT. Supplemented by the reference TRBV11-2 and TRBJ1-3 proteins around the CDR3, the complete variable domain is EAGVAQSPRYKIIEKRQSVAFWCNPISGHATLYWYQQILGQGPKLLIQFQNNGVVDDSQLPKDRFSAERLKGVDSTLKIQPAKLEDSAVYLCASSLVSGIHGAGNTIYFGEGSWLTVV.